Below are 11 T cell receptor beta chains sequenced from a single sample in a study of regulatory T cells in long-lasting Graves disease. Construction of TCR beta libraries relied on iRepertoire HTBI primers and on Arm-PCR targeting CDR3 regions. TCRdb reanalysed the multiplex PCR reads using MiXCR and keeps one entry per CDR3 protein. The sample carries about 300,000 distinct CDR3 sequences, about 18% recorded once. Time point given: newly diagnosed GD, antithyroid drugs for less than 3 months. The TCR library was made from RNA that had been extracted from PBMCs in TRIzol. Here the sequenced sample was peripheral blood mononuclear cells (PBMCs), taken at new diagnosis, from a patient treated with antithyroid drugs. These receptors were taken from a female donor with Graves disease.

Many counts were recorded for this clonotype. The CDR3, as DNA: TGTGCCAGCAGTTTAGGAGGGGCCCCTAATGAAAAACTGTTTTTT. This codes for CASSLGGAPNEKLFF. The chain has TRBV12-3 or TRBV12-4 and TRBJ1-4; D is possibly TRBD1 (5 bases). The CDR3 contains 15 residues. With 1 base removed from V and 3 bases from J, the gap between germline ends came to 9 bases.

This clonotype was counted only a few times. The chain uses TRBV20-1 and TRBJ2-1; D is perhaps TRBD1 (5 bases). Germline loops: CDR1 DFQATT, CDR2 SNEGSKA (reference sequence). With 6 bases removed from V and 5 bases from J, the gap between germline ends came to 23 bases. The length of the CDR3 is 16 residues. CDR3 nucleotide sequence: TGCAGTGCACTGGATTCTCTAGTGGGGCCGAACAATGAGCAGTTCTTC. The encoded protein is CSALDSLVGPNNEQFF.

The chain links TRBV28 to TRBJ1-2; TRBD1 agrees at 7 bases. CDR1 is MDHEN and CDR2 is SYDVKM in the germline V gene. After removal of 8 bases from V and 0 bases from J, the junction contained 12 bases not matched to a gene. The CDR3 contains 16 residues. The chain's CDR3 is CASQNPWGTANYGYTF. CDR3 nucleotide sequence: TGTGCCAGCCAAAATCCCTGGGGGACAGCTAACTATGGCTACACCTTC.

The chain combines TRBV9 with TRBJ1-2; no firm D call. Between the trimmed V and J ends, which lost 4 bases and 0 bases, there was a span of 10 bases. The germline V gene encodes CDR1 SGDLS and CDR2 YYNGEE. This CDR3 has 14 residues. The CDR3 coding sequence is TGTGCCAGCAGCCTTACAGTGACTAACTATGGCTACACCTTC. It specifies CASSLTVTNYGYTF.

Comment on this clonotype: This may arise from a read error, as a much more abundant clone is one base away. This chain joins TRBV27 and TRBJ2-7; the D gene is possibly TRBD1 (6 bases). From germline, CDR1 is MNHEY and CDR2 SMNVEV (reference sequence). The CDR3 loop spans 13 amino acids. CDR3 DNA sequence: TGTGCGGCAGGTTTAGAGGGGGCCTACGAGCAGTACTTC. Translation: CAAGLEGAYEQYF.

The V and J genes are TRBV6-1 and TRBJ2-5; 9 bases match TRBD1. The J segment lost 5 bases and the V segment lost 3 bases, leaving 13 bases of the junction unmatched. The CDR3 contains 17 residues. Germline V gene data show CDR1 as MNHNS and CDR2 as SASEGT. The CDR3 DNA reads TGTGCCAGCAGTGACTTAACGGGGACAGGGAGGCGGGAGACCCAGTACTTC. Translating it yields CASSDLTGTGRRETQYF.

The chain's CDR3 is CASSYRTRQGAQETQYF. The CDR3 coding sequence is TGTGCCAGCAGTTACAGAACAAGACAGGGGGCTCAGGAGACCCAGTACTTC. The chain recombines TRBV6-5 with TRBJ2-5, with 10 bases matching TRBD1. From germline, CDR1 is MNHEY and CDR2 SVGAGI. The CDR3 has 17 residues. Trimming at V came to 2 bases and at J to 5 bases, leaving 11 bases not matched to a gene.

V is TRBV29-1 and J is TRBJ2-4, with D possibly matching TRBD2 (6 bases). Looked up from germline, CDR1 is SQVTM and CDR2 is ANQGSEA. The CDR3 contains 17 residues. V lost 0 bases and J 1 base, leaving 16 bases between the germline ends. The CDR3 coding sequence is TGCAGCGTTGAAGATCTGCAGCGGGCCGGGGCCAAAAACATTCAGTACTTC. Amino acid sequence: CSVEDLQRAGAKNIQYF.

In DNA, the CDR3 is TGTGCCAGCACCCGGGACAGCCCCTACGAGCAGTACTTC. This encodes CASTRDSPYEQYF. The chain links TRBV11-2 to TRBJ2-7; TRBD1 matches 7 bases. V shed 7 bases and J 2 bases; nucleotides not matched to a gene: 5. This CDR3 contains 13 residues. Germline-derived CDR1 and CDR2 are SGHAT and FQNNGV.

In regard to this clonotype: A read error is possible here, since a much larger clone lies one base away. The chain couples TRBV5-1 to TRBJ2-7, with 7 bases matching TRBD2. V shed 2 bases and J 7 bases; nucleotides not matched to a gene: 6. CDR1 and CDR2 from the germline V gene are SGHRS and YFSETQ. This CDR3 spans 13 amino acids. CDR3 region: CASSFGGSNEQYF. CDR3 bases: TGCGCCAGCAGCTTCGGCGGGAGCAATGAGCAGTACTTC.

In regard to this clonotype: This likely reflects a read error, since a far larger clone is one base away. This chain connects TRBV13 to TRBJ1-6, with D unresolved. CDR1 is PRHDT, CDR2 FYEKMQ, per germline (reference sequence). CDR3 length: 12 amino acids. The CDR3 nucleotides read TGTGCCAGCGGCTTAGTCGCTTCACCCCTCCACTTT. Translated, it gives CASGLVASPLHF.